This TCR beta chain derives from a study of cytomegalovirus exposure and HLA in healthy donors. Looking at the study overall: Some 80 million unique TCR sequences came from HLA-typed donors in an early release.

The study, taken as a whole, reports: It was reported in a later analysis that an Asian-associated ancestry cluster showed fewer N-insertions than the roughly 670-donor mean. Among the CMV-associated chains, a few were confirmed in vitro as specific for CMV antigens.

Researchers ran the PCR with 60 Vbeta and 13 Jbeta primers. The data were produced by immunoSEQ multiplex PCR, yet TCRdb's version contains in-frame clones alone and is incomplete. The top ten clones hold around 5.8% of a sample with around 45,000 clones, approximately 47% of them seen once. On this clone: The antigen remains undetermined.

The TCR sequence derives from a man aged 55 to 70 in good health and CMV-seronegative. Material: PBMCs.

CDR3 loop: CASRETGELFF. The CDR3 DNA is TGTGCCAGCAGAGAGACCGGGGAGCTGTTTTTT. The chain joins TRBV6-5 to TRBJ2-2; D uncertain. The V end lost 6 bases, the J end lost 5 bases, and 4 bases lay between the germline ends. CDR1 is MNHEY and CDR2 is SVGAGI in the germline V gene. This CDR3 has 11 amino acids.